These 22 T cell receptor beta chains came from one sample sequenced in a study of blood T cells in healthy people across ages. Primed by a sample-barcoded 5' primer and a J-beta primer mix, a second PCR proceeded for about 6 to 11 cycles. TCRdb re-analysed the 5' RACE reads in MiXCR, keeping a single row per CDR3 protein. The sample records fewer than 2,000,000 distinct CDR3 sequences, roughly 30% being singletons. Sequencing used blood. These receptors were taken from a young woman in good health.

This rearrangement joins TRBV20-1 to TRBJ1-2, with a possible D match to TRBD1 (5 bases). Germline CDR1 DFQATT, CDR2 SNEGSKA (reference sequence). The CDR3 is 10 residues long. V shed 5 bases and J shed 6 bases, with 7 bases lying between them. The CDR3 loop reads CSARTNGYTF. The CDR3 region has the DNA TGCAGTGCTCGGACAAATGGCTACACCTTC.

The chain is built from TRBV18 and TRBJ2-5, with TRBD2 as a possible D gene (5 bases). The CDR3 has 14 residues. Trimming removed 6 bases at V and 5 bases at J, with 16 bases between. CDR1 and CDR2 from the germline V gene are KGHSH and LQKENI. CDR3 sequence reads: CASSPGSRVETQYF. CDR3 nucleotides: TGTGCCAGCTCGCCGGGAAGTAGGGTGGAGACCCAGTACTTC.

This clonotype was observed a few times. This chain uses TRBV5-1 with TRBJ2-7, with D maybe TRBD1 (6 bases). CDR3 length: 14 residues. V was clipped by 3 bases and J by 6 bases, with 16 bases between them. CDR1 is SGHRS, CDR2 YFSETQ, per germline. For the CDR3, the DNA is TGCGCCAGCAGCTGGGAGTACAGGGCGAGCGAGCAGTACTTC. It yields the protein CASSWEYRASEQYF.

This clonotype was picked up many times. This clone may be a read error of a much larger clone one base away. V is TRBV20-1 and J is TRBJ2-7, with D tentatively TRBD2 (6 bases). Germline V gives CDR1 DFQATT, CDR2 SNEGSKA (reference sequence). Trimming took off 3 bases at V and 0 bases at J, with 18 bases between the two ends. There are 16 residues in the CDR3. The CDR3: CSASQACGINSYEQYF. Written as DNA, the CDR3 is TGCAGTGCTAGTCAAGCGTGCGGGATCAACTCCTACGAGCAGTACTTC.

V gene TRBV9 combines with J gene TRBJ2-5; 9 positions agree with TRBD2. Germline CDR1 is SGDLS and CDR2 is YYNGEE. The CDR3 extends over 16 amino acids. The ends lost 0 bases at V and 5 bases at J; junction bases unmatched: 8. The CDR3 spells CASSVVGLARDETQYF. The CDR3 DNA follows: TGTGCCAGCAGCGTAGTAGGACTAGCGAGGGATGAGACCCAGTACTTC.

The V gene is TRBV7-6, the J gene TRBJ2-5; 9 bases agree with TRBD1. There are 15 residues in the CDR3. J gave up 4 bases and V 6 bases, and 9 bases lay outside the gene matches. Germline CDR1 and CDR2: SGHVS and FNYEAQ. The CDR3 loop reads CASSRQGVTTETQYF. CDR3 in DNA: TGTGCCAGCAGTAGACAGGGGGTGACTACAGAGACCCAGTACTTC.

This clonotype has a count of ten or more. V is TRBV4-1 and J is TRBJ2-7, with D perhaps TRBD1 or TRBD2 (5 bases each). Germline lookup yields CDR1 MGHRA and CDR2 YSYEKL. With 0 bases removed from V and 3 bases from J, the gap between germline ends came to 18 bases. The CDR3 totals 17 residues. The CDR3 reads CASSQDRLGDLNYEQYF. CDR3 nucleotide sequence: TGCGCCAGCAGCCAAGATCGATTAGGGGACCTAAACTACGAGCAGTACTTC.

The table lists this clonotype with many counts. This CDR3 reads CAWNLAGDDQFF. Written as DNA, the CDR3 is TGTGCCTGGAATCTAGCGGGAGACGATCAGTTCTTC. The chain links TRBV30 to TRBJ2-1; 10 bases align to TRBD2. With V trimmed by 4 bases and J by 13 bases, 7 bases remained unmatched. CDR1 is GTSNPN, CDR2 SVGIG, per germline (reference sequence). The length of the CDR3 is 12 residues.

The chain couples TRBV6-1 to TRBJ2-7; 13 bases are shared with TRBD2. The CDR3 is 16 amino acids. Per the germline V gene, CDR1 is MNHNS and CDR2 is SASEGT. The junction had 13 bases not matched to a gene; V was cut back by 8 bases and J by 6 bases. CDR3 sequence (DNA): TGTGCCAGCGGCGATGACGGGACTAGCGGGAATGGCGAGCAGTACTTC. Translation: CASGDDGTSGNGEQYF.

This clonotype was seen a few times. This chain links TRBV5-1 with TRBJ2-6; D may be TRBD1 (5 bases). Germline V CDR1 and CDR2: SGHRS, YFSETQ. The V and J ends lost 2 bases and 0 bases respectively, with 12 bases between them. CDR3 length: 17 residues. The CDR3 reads CASSFRVSSSGANVLTF. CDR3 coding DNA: TGCGCCAGCAGCTTCAGGGTATCCTCCTCTGGGGCCAACGTCCTGACTTTC.

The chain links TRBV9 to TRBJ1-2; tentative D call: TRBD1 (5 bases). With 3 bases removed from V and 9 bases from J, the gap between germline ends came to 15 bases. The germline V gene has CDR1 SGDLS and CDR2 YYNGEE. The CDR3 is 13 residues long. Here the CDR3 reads CASSAQGMGSYTF. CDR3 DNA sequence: TGTGCCAGCAGCGCCCAGGGCATGGGAAGCTACACCTTC.

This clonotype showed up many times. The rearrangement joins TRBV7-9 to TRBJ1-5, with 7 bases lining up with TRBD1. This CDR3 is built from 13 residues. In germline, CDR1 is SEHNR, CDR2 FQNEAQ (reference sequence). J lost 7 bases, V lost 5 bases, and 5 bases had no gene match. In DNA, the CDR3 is TGTGCCAGCAGCCAGACAGGGTTCCAGCCCCAGCATTTT. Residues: CASSQTGFQPQHF. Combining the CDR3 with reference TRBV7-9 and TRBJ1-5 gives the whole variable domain DTGVSQNPRHKITKRGQNVTFRCDPISEHNRLYWYRQTLGQGPEFLTYFQNEAQLEKSRLLSDRFSAERPKGSFSTLEIQRTEQGDSAMYLCASSQTGFQPQHFGDGTRLSIL.

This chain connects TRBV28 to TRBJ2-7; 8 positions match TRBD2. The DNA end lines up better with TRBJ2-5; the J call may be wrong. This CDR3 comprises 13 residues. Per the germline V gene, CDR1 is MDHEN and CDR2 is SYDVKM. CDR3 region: CASRPGGEETQYF. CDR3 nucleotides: TGTGCCAGCAGACCCGGGGGGGAAGAGACCCAGTACTTC.

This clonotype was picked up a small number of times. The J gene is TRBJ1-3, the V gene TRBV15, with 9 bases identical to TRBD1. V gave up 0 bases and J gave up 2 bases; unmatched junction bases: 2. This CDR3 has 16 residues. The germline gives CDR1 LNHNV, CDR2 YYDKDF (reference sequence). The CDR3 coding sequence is TGTGCCACCAGCAGAGATGGGGACAGGGCTGGAAACACCATATATTTT. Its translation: CATSRDGDRAGNTIYF.

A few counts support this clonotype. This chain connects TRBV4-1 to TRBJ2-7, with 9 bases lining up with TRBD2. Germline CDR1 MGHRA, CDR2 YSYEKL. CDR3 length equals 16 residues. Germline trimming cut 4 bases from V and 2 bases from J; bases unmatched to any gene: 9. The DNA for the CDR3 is TGCGCCAGCAGCCGCGTGTTGACTAGCGGTCCCTACGAGCAGTACTTC. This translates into CASSRVLTSGPYEQYF.

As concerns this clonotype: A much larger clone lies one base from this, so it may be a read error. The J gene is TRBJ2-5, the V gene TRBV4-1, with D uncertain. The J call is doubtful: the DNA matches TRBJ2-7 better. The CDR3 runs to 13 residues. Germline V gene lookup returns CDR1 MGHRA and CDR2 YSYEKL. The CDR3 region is CASSQDEDSEQYF. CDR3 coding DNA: TGCGCCAGCAGCCAAGATGAGGATAGCGAGCAGTACTTC.

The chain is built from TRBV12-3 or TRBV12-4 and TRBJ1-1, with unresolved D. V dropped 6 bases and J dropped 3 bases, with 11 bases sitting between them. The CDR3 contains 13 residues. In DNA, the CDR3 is TGTGCCAGCAGGTTATCGATACACACTGAAGCTTTCTTT. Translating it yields CASRLSIHTEAFF.

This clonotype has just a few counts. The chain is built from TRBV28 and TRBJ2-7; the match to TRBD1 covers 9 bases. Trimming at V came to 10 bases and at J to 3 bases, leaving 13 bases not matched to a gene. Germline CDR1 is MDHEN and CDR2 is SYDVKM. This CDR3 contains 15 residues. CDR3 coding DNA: TGTGCCACCTCACAGGGGGCGGGTAGAAGCTACGAGCAGTACTTC. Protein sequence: CATSQGAGRSYEQYF.

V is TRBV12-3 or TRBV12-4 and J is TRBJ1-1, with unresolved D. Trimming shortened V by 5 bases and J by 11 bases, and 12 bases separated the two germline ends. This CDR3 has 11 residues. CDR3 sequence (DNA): TGTGCCAGCAGTCCCGTCGTTGGGGCTTTCTTT. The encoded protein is CASSPVVGAFF.

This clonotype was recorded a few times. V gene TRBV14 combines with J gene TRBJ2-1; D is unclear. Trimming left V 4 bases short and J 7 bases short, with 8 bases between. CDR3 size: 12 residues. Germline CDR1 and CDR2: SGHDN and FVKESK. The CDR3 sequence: CASSRITNEQFF. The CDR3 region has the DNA TGTGCCAGCAGCCGAATAACAAATGAGCAGTTCTTC. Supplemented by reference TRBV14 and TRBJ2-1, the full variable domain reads EAGVTQFPSHSVIEKGQTVTLRCDPISGHDNLYWYRRVMGKEIKFLLHFVKESKQDESGMPNNRFLAERTGGTYSTLKVQPAELEDSGVYFCASSRITNEQFFGPGTRLTVL.

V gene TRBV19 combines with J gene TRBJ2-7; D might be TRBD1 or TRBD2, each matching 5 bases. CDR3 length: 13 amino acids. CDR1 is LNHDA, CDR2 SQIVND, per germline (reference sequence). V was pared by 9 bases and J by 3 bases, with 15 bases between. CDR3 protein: CASGDVGVYEQYF. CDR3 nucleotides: TGTGCCAGCGGGGACGTCGGAGTCTACGAGCAGTACTTC.

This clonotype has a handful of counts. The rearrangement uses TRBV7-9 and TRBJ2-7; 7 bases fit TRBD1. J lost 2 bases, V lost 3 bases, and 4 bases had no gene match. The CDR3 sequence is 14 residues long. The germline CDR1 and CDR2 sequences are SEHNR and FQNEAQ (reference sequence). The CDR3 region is CASSFGDSTYEQYF. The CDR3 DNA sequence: TGTGCCAGCAGCTTTGGGGACAGCACCTACGAGCAGTACTTC.